Reported below is one T cell receptor beta chain. Its antigen is currently unknown. This sample stems from a study of beta chain features in type 1 diabetes. Whole-study findings and limits: People with Type 1 diabetes carried modestly yet significantly shorter TCRB CDR3s in all four CD4+ subsets. A greater similarity of naive, central memory and Treg TCRB repertoires was seen among patients than among healthy donors.

Every bit of the isolated RNA underwent reverse transcription, so sequencing read expressed TCRB transcripts. Data came from immunoSEQ multiplex PCR; TCRdb stores just in-frame clones and leaves some out. Of around 280,000 clones listed, approximately 16% are singletons. Germline CDR1 reads SGHTA; CDR2 reads FQGNSA. The V gene lost 1 base and the J gene lost 5 bases, with 9 bases spanning the gap. The CDR3 spans 14 residues. The chain links TRBV7-2 to TRBJ2-1, with D uncertain. Sequencing was performed on naive CD4+ T cells from blood. This receptor was identified in a man aged 18 to 29 with type 1 diabetes. This chain's CDR3 is CASSLVPPDNEQFF. The CDR3 DNA reads TGTGCCAGCAGCTTAGTCCCTCCCGACAATGAGCAGTTCTTC.